Listed below are T cell receptor beta chains from one sample, sequenced in a study of cytomegalovirus exposure and HLA in healthy donors. Data came from immunoSEQ multiplex PCR; TCRdb stores just in-frame clones and leaves some out. Seen here are around 150,000 clones, 82% observed once, and the top ten hold about 5.6%. Sequencing input: PBMCs. These receptors were obtained from a young man in good health and CMV-seropositive. The CDR3 runs from the conserved cysteine through the conserved F or W. Fields, in order: clone size, V gene, D gene, J gene, CDR3 DNA, CDR3 protein. A D gene is named only where the DNA matches it firmly. Clone size, where shown, is once, few, many, or a class for clones that have expanded.

clone size: .; V gene: TRBV23-1; D gene: TRBD1; J gene: TRBJ1-6; CDR3 DNA: TGCGCCAGTACGACAGGGACTTCACCCCTCCACTTT; CDR3 protein: CASTTGTSPLHF
clone size: .; V gene: TRBV5-4; D gene: .; J gene: TRBJ2-4; CDR3 DNA: TGTGCCAGCAGCGCTAGGGGGACCATTCAGTACTTC; CDR3 protein: CASSARGTIQYF
clone size: .; V gene: TRBV25-1; D gene: .; J gene: TRBJ1-2; CDR3 DNA: TGTACCAGCAGTGAATATCCCCAGGGTCTTGGCTACACCTTC; CDR3 protein: CTSSEYPQGLGYTF
clone size: .; V gene: TRBV7-7; D gene: .; J gene: TRBJ2-2; CDR3 DNA: TGTGCCTTTAGGGGGTCCACCGGGGAGCTGTTTTTT; CDR3 protein: CAFRGSTGELFF
clone size: .; V gene: TRBV6-1; D gene: .; J gene: TRBJ1-2; CDR3 DNA: TGTGCCAGCAGTGAGTACAGGGTCCTCTATGGCTACACCTTC; CDR3 protein: CASSEYRVLYGYTF
clone size: .; V gene: TRBV7-2; D gene: .; J gene: TRBJ2-6; CDR3 DNA: TGTGCCAGCACCAGGGTAATTGGGGCCAACGTCCTGACTTTC; CDR3 protein: CASTRVIGANVLTF
clone size: .; V gene: TRBV5-6; D gene: .; J gene: TRBJ1-5; CDR3 DNA: TGTGCCAGCAGCTCCTTCGGGGAGTATAGCAATCAGCCCCAGCATTTT; CDR3 protein: CASSSFGEYSNQPQHF
clone size: .; V gene: TRBV29-1; D gene: .; J gene: TRBJ1-4; CDR3 DNA: TGCAGCGTTGGTAGGGGAGGTGAAAAACTGTTTTTT; CDR3 protein: CSVGRGGEKLFF
clone size: .; V gene: TRBV7-9; D gene: TRBD1; J gene: TRBJ1-4; CDR3 DNA: TGTTCCAGCAGCCCTCGGGACAGGGGGTCTCTAGATGAAAAACTGTTTTTT; CDR3 protein: CSSSPRDRGSLDEKLFF
clone size: many; V gene: TRBV4-1; D gene: .; J gene: TRBJ2-5; CDR3 DNA: TGCGCCAGCAGCCAAGAGGAGCGATACCAAGAGACCCAGTACTTC; CDR3 protein: CASSQEERYQETQYF
clone size: .; V gene: TRBV28; D gene: .; J gene: TRBJ2-3; CDR3 DNA: TGTGCCAGCAGTCCCCCGGTAACGGATACGCAGTATTTT; CDR3 protein: CASSPPVTDTQYF
clone size: .; V gene: TRBV5-4; D gene: TRBD1; J gene: TRBJ1-1; CDR3 DNA: TGTGCCAGCCGGGGACAGGGGTACGCTGAAGCTTTCTTT; CDR3 protein: CASRGQGYAEAFF
clone size: once; V gene: TRBV29-1; D gene: .; J gene: TRBJ1-4; CDR3 DNA: TGCAGCGTTAGGGGCGATTCGACTAATGAAAAACTGTTTTTT; CDR3 protein: CSVRGDSTNEKLFF
clone size: .; V gene: TRBV19; D gene: TRBD1; J gene: TRBJ2-3; CDR3 DNA: TGTGCCAGTAGTATCAGTAGTTTGTGGACAGGCCCAACAGATACGCAGTATTTT; CDR3 protein: CASSISSLWTGPTDTQYF
clone size: .; V gene: TRBV11-2; D gene: .; J gene: TRBJ2-5; CDR3 DNA: TGTGCCAGCAGCCCCGGGCGGTGGCGAGGGCATGGGACCCAGTACTTC; CDR3 protein: CASSPGRWRGHGTQYF
clone size: few; V gene: TRBV5-1; D gene: .; J gene: TRBJ2-7; CDR3 DNA: TGCGCCAGCCGACACTCGAGGGCCTCTGACGAGCAGTACTTC; CDR3 protein: CASRHSRASDEQYF
clone size: .; V gene: TRBV6-5; D gene: TRBD1; J gene: TRBJ2-1; CDR3 DNA: TGTGCCAGCAGTCATACAGGGGGCACGTACAATGAGCAGTTCTTC; CDR3 protein: CASSHTGGTYNEQFF
clone size: .; V gene: TRBV6-1; D gene: TRBD1; J gene: TRBJ1-4; CDR3 DNA: TGTGCCAGCAGTGAAGGACAGGGGAATGAAAAACTGTTTTTT; CDR3 protein: CASSEGQGNEKLFF
clone size: .; V gene: TRBV5-4; D gene: TRBD1; J gene: TRBJ2-3; CDR3 DNA: TGTGCCAGCAGCCCTCGGGACAGCCCCGGTACGCAGTATTTT; CDR3 protein: CASSPRDSPGTQYF
clone size: .; V gene: TRBV29-1; D gene: TRBD1; J gene: TRBJ2-3; CDR3 DNA: TGCAGCGTTGAAGATTGGACAGGGGCCTCCACAGATACGCAGTATTTT; CDR3 protein: CSVEDWTGASTDTQYF
clone size: .; V gene: TRBV4-1; D gene: .; J gene: TRBJ2-5; CDR3 DNA: TGCGCCAGCAGCCAAGGGTGGCCTAGCCAGGAGACCCAGTACTTC; CDR3 protein: CASSQGWPSQETQYF
clone size: .; V gene: TRBV4-2; D gene: .; J gene: TRBJ2-5; CDR3 DNA: TGTGCCAGCAGCCAAGATCCGGGAGTGGGGGAGACCCAGTACTTC; CDR3 protein: CASSQDPGVGETQYF
clone size: .; V gene: TRBV2; D gene: TRBD1; J gene: TRBJ1-2; CDR3 DNA: TGTGCCAGCAGTGAATACAGGGGGACCGGTGGCTACACCTTC; CDR3 protein: CASSEYRGTGGYTF
clone size: .; V gene: TRBV7-9; D gene: TRBD1; J gene: TRBJ2-2; CDR3 DNA: TGTGCCAGCAGCGGTCCGGGACAGGGGAACACCGGGGAGCTGTTTTTT; CDR3 protein: CASSGPGQGNTGELFF
clone size: .; V gene: TRBV30; D gene: TRBD2; J gene: TRBJ2-1; CDR3 DNA: TGTGCCTGGAGTGTATGGCGGGGGGATAATGAGCAGTTCTTC; CDR3 protein: CAWSVWRGDNEQFF
clone size: .; V gene: TRBV15; D gene: .; J gene: TRBJ1-1; CDR3 DNA: TGTGCCACCAGCAGAGATCAAGCAGAAGCTTTCTTT; CDR3 protein: CATSRDQAEAFF
clone size: .; V gene: TRBV25-1; D gene: TRBD2; J gene: TRBJ2-1; CDR3 DNA: TGTGCCAGCAGTGAATGGTTACTAGCGGGGATCGATGAGCAGTTCTTC; CDR3 protein: CASSEWLLAGIDEQFF
clone size: few; V gene: TRBV19; D gene: TRBD2; J gene: TRBJ2-7; CDR3 DNA: TGTGCCAGTAGTTCATTAGCGGGAGGCTTCTACGAGCAGTACTTC; CDR3 protein: CASSSLAGGFYEQYF
clone size: .; V gene: TRBV5-1; D gene: .; J gene: TRBJ1-3; CDR3 DNA: TGCGCCAGCAGCTTTCCGGCTACAGGGATCTCTGGAAACACCATATATTTT; CDR3 protein: CASSFPATGISGNTIYF
clone size: .; V gene: TRBV19; D gene: .; J gene: TRBJ1-1; CDR3 DNA: TGTGCCAGTAGTAATAATCAGTACACTGAAGCTTTCTTT; CDR3 protein: CASSNNQYTEAFF
clone size: .; V gene: TRBV6-5; D gene: .; J gene: TRBJ1-3; CDR3 DNA: TGTGCCAGCAGATGGGACACCGATCGAAACACCATATATTTT; CDR3 protein: CASRWDTDRNTIYF
clone size: .; V gene: TRBV15; D gene: .; J gene: TRBJ1-6; CDR3 DNA: TGTGCCACCAGCATCGCTGGGAGGGGGTCACCCCTCCACTTT; CDR3 protein: CATSIAGRGSPLHF
clone size: .; V gene: TRBV2; D gene: .; J gene: TRBJ1-5; CDR3 DNA: TGTGCCAGCAGTGAAGCAGAGGAGGGAGACAGCAATCAGCCCCAGCATTTT; CDR3 protein: CASSEAEEGDSNQPQHF
clone size: .; V gene: TRBV7-2; D gene: TRBD1; J gene: TRBJ1-5; CDR3 DNA: TGTGCCAGCAGCCCCGCTGGACAGGTTTATAGCAATCAGCCCCAGCATTTT; CDR3 protein: CASSPAGQVYSNQPQHF
clone size: .; V gene: TRBV4-3; D gene: .; J gene: TRBJ2-7; CDR3 DNA: TGCGCCAGCAGCCAAGGAAGATGGACGGAGGGGTCCTACGAGCAGTACTTC; CDR3 protein: CASSQGRWTEGSYEQYF
clone size: .; V gene: TRBV5-1; D gene: .; J gene: TRBJ2-3; CDR3 DNA: TGCGCCAGCAATGAGGCTAGCACAGATACGCAGTATTTT; CDR3 protein: CASNEASTDTQYF
clone size: .; V gene: TRBV9; D gene: TRBD2; J gene: TRBJ2-2; CDR3 DNA: TGTGCCAGCAGCGTAACTAGCGGGGGGGCGGTCACCGGGGAGCTGTTTTTT; CDR3 protein: CASSVTSGGAVTGELFF
clone size: .; V gene: TRBV7-9; D gene: TRBD2; J gene: TRBJ2-2; CDR3 DNA: TGTGCCAGCAGCGTCGGGACTAGCCCCACCGGGGAGCTGTTTTTT; CDR3 protein: CASSVGTSPTGELFF
clone size: .; V gene: TRBV2; D gene: .; J gene: TRBJ2-1; CDR3 DNA: TGTGCCAGCAGCGGTCGACAAAACAATGAGCAGTTCTTC; CDR3 protein: CASSGRQNNEQFF
clone size: .; V gene: TRBV4-2; D gene: .; J gene: TRBJ1-3; CDR3 DNA: TGTGCCAGCAGCCAAGATCAAGGGGCGGGAAACACCATATATTTT; CDR3 protein: CASSQDQGAGNTIYF
clone size: .; V gene: TRBV7-2; D gene: TRBD2; J gene: TRBJ2-3; CDR3 DNA: TGTGCCAGCAGCTTCACATATGGACTAGCGGGGTTGGCAGATACGCAGTATTTT; CDR3 protein: CASSFTYGLAGLADTQYF
clone size: .; V gene: TRBV2; D gene: .; J gene: TRBJ2-7; CDR3 DNA: TGTGCCAGCAGGGAACCGGGTCTCTTCTACGAGCAGTACTTC; CDR3 protein: CASREPGLFYEQYF
clone size: .; V gene: TRBV7-6; D gene: TRBD2; J gene: TRBJ2-7; CDR3 DNA: TGTGCCAGCAGCCCGACTAGCGGTTACTACGAGCAGTACTTC; CDR3 protein: CASSPTSGYYEQYF
clone size: .; V gene: TRBV7-2; D gene: .; J gene: TRBJ2-7; CDR3 DNA: TGTGCCAGCAGCTTACACGTGGGAGGAGGTTACGAGCAGTACTTC; CDR3 protein: CASSLHVGGGYEQYF
clone size: once; V gene: TRBV28; D gene: .; J gene: TRBJ2-3; CDR3 DNA: TGTGCCAGCAGTTTCCAGGGGTCGTTTATGCATACGCAGTATTTT; CDR3 protein: CASSFQGSFMHTQYF